This TCR beta chain was observed in a study of T cell changes during pregnancy in multiple sclerosis. The V gene end was trimmed by 0 bases and the J gene end by 6 bases; junction bases not matched to a gene: 9. Germline V gene lookup returns CDR1 SGHNT and CDR2 YYREEE (reference sequence). The CDR3 has 16 residues. Repertoires were generated with immunoSEQ multiplex PCR, while TCRdb's copy carries only in-frame clones and drops some. The sample yields more than 30,000 clones, around 94% seen once. This sequence originates from a female donor with multiple sclerosis, enrolled in a pregnancy study. The chain carries TRBV5-4 and TRBJ2-5, with 9 nucleotides matching TRBD1. The material sequenced was PBMCs (not recorded whether the cells were cultured). Written as DNA, the CDR3 is TGTGCCAGCAGCTTGGCCTGGGGGACAGGGAAACAGACCCAGTACTTC. Its protein product is CASSLAWGTGKQTQYF.